This is a list of T cell receptor beta chains from one sample in a study of post-analysis software for immune sequencing data. TCRdb independently ran MiXCR on the PCR reads; one entry per CDR3 protein. The table records approximately 770,000 distinct CDR3 sequences, around 45% of them present only once. The source material was blood. Every receptor here comes from a girl under 18 with multiple sclerosis. The CDR3 runs from the conserved cysteine through the conserved F or W. D genes are given only for firm matches. Expanded clones get a size class; other rows say once, few or many, or leave the size out.

abundance	d_gene	v_gene	j_gene	CDR3nt	CDR3aa
-	-	TRBV4-2	TRBJ2-3	TGTGCCAGCAGCCAAGGACAAGGACTCCGCGGAGATACGCAGTATTTT	CASSQGQGLRGDTQYF
-	-	TRBV25-1	TRBJ2-1	TGTGCCAGCAGTGAATTATCGTGGGAGGTGGGCAATGAGCAGTTCTTC	CASSELSWEVGNEQFF
-	-	TRBV20-1	TRBJ2-3	TGCAGTGCTAGACTGTGGGGACTGGTGAGCACAGATACGCAGTATTTT	CSARLWGLVSTDTQYF
-	-	TRBV14	TRBJ2-1	TGTGCCAGCAGCCTGCGGGCAGGGGATGAGCAGTTCTTC	CASSLRAGDEQFF
many	-	TRBV7-2	TRBJ2-3	TGTGCCAGCAGCTTAGCTCCCAGCACAGATACGCAGTATTTT	CASSLAPSTDTQYF
-	-	TRBV20-1	TRBJ1-1	TGCAGTGCTAGGGACACTGGGAACACTGAAGCTTTCTTT	CSARDTGNTEAFF
-	-	TRBV6-4	TRBJ2-1	TGTGCCAGCAGCACAGAGTACGACGATGAGCAGTTCTTC	CASSTEYDDEQFF
few	TRBD2	TRBV7-6	TRBJ2-5	TGTGCCAGCAGCTTAGGGTGGCTAGCGGAAGAGACCCAGTACTTC	CASSLGWLAEETQYF
-	-	TRBV5-1	TRBJ2-1	TGCGCCAGCAGCCTATCCGGACCGCCCTACTACAATGAGCAGTTCTTC	CASSLSGPPYYNEQFF
many	-	TRBV20-1	TRBJ1-6	TGCAGTGCTAGACCCCCGGGGGTGCCGTATAATTCACCCCTCCACTTT	CSARPPGVPYNSPLHF
-	TRBD2	TRBV5-1	TRBJ2-5	TGCGCCAGCAGCTTGGTACTAGCGGGTCAAGAGACCCAGTACTTC	CASSLVLAGQETQYF
-	TRBD2	TRBV20-1	TRBJ2-5	TGCAGTGCGTACCGGGGGGGTACTCAAGAGACCCAGTACTTC	CSAYRGGTQETQYF
few	-	TRBV12-3/TRBV12-4	TRBJ1-2	TGTGCCAGCAGTTTCGCTCCGTCTAGGGCCCTCTACTATGGCTACACCTTC	CASSFAPSRALYYGYTF
-	-	TRBV5-1	TRBJ2-2	TGCGCCAGCAGCTTGGCGCAGGGATTCTCCACCGGGGAGCTGTTTTTT	CASSLAQGFSTGELFF
-	-	TRBV5-6	TRBJ2-7	TGTGCCAGCAACTCCATGGCGGGCCCGTCCTACGAGCAGTACTTC	CASNSMAGPSYEQYF
few	-	TRBV20-1	TRBJ2-7	TGCAGTGCTAGGGCGGGCATAGGATACGAGCAGTACTTC	CSARAGIGYEQYF
few	TRBD1	TRBV6-6	TRBJ1-4	TGTGCCAGCAGACAGGGGACAGTTAATGAAAAACTGTTTTTT	CASRQGTVNEKLFF
-	TRBD1	TRBV4-2	TRBJ1-4	TGTGCCAGCAGCCAACCTACAGGGGGCGCGAAGGCAACTAATGAAAAACTGTTTTTT	CASSQPTGGAKATNEKLFF
-	TRBD1	TRBV2	TRBJ2-7	TGTGCCAGCAGTGTCCGGACAGGGGGCTACGAGCAGTACTTC	CASSVRTGGYEQYF
few	-	TRBV20-1	TRBJ2-7	TGCAGTGCTAGAGCCACCTCAGGACAGACTTCCTACGAGCAGTACTTC	CSARATSGQTSYEQYF